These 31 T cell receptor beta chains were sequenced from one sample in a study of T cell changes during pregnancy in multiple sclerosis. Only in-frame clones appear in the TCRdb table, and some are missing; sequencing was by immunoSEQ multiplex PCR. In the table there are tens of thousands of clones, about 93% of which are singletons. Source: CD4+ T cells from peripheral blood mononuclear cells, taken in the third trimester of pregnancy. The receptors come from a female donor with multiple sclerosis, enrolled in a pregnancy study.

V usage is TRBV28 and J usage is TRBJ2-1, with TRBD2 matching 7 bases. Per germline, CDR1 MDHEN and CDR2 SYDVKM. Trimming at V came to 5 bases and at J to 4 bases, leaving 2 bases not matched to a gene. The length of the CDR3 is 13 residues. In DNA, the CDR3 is TGTGCCAGCAGTCCCGGGAGGTACAATGAGCAGTTCTTC. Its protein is CASSPGRYNEQFF.

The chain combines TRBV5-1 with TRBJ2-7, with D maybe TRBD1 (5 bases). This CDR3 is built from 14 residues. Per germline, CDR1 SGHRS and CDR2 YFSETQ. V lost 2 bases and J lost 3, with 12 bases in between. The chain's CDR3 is CASSLLGQNYEQYF. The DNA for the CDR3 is TGCGCCAGCAGCTTATTAGGACAAAACTACGAGCAGTACTTC.

In DNA form, the CDR3 reads TGCGCCAGCAGCTTGGTCCAGGGGAAATTGAACACTGAAGCTTTCTTT. Amino acids: CASSLVQGKLNTEAFF. The genes are TRBV5-1 and TRBJ1-1; maybe TRBD1 (6 bases). Germline lookup yields CDR1 SGHRS and CDR2 YFSETQ. The CDR3 extends over 16 amino acids. The germline V and J ends were trimmed by 0 bases and 0 bases, with 12 bases remaining between them.

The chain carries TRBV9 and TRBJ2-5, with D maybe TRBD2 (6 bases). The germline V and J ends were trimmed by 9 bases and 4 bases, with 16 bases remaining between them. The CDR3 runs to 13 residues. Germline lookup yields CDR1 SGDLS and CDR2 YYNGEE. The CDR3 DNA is TGTGCCACGAGTGGGGGGTTTGGAGAGACCCAGTACTTC. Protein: CATSGGFGETQYF.

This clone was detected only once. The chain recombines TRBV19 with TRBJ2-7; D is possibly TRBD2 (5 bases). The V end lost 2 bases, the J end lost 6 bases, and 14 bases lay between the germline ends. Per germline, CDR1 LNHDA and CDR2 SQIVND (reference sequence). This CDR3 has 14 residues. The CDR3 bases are TGTGCCAGTAGTATATCGGGGTTGGCGAGCGAGCAGTACTTC. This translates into CASSISGLASEQYF.

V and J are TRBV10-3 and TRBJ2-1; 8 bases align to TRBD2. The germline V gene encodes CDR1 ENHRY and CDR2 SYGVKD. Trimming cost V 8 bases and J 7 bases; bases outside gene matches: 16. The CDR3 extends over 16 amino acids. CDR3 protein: CAISSPRGAGRNEQFF. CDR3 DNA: TGTGCCATCTCCTCCCCGCGGGGGGCGGGGAGGAATGAGCAGTTCTTC.

CDR3 bases: TGTGCCAGCAGTTACGGCTCTAGCGGGAGCACAGATACGCAGTATTTT. Its translation is CASSYGSSGSTDTQYF. This sequence joins TRBV6-5 and TRBJ2-3; 8 bases agree with TRBD2. The CDR3 sequence is 16 residues long. Germline CDR1 reads MNHEY; CDR2 reads SVGAGI. J was trimmed by 0 bases and V by 2 bases; bases with no gene match: 4.

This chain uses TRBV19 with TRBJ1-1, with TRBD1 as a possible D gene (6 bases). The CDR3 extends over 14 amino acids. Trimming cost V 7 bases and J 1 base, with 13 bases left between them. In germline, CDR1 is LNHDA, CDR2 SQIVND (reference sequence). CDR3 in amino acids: CASTMDSPNTEAFF. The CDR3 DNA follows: TGTGCCAGTACTATGGACAGTCCGAACACTGAAGCTTTCTTT.

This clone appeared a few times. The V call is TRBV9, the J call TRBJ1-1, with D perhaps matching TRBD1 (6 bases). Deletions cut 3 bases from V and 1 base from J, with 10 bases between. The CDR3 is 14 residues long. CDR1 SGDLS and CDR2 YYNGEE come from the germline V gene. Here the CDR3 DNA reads TGTGCCAGCAGCGCCCAGACAGGGAACACTGAAGCTTTCTTT. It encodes CASSAQTGNTEAFF.

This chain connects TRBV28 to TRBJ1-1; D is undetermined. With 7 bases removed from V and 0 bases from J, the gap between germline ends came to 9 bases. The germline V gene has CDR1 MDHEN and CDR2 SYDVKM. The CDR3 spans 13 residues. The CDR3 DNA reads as TGTGCCAGCACCCTAGACCTGAACACTGAAGCTTTCTTT. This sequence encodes CASTLDLNTEAFF.

In nucleotides, the CDR3 is TGTGCCAGTAGTTGGGGAGATAATTCACCCCTCCACTTT. It is translated as CASSWGDNSPLHF. The chain has TRBV19 and TRBJ1-6; D not certain. Germline CDR1 LNHDA, CDR2 SQIVND (reference sequence). V lost 5 bases and J 5 bases, leaving 7 bases between the germline ends. This CDR3 region has 13 residues.

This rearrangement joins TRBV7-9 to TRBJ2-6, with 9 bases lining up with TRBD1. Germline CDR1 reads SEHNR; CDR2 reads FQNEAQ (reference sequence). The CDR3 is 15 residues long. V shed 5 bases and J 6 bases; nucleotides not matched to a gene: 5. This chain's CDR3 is CASSRGQGKANVLTF. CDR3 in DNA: TGTGCCAGCAGCCGAGGACAGGGGAAGGCCAACGTCCTGACTTTC.

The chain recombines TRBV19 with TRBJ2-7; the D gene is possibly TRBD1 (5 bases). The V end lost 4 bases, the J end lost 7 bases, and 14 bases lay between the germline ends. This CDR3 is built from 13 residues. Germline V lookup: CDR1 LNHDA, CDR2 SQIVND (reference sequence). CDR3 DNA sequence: TGTGCCAGTAGTACTCACCAGGGATGGGAGCAGTACTTC. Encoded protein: CASSTHQGWEQYF.

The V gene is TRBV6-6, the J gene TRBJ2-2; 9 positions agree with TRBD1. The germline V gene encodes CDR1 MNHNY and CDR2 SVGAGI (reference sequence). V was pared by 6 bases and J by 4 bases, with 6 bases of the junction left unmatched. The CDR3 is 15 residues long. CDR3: CASSLTGGPTGELFF. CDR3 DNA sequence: TGTGCCAGCAGCCTCACAGGGGGCCCCACCGGGGAGCTGTTTTTT.

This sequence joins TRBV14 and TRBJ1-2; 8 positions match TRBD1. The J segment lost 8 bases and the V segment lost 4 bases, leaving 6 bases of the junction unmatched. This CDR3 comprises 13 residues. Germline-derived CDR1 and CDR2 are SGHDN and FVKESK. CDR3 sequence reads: CASSRTGKTGYTF. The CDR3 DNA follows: TGTGCCAGCAGCCGGACAGGGAAGACGGGCTACACCTTC.

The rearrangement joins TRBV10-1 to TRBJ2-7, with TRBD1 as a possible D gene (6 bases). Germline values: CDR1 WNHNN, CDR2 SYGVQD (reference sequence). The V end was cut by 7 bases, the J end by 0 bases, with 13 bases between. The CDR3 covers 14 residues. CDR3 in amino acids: CASKIQGFSYEQYF. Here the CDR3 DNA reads TGCGCCAGCAAGATACAGGGTTTCTCCTACGAGCAGTACTTC.

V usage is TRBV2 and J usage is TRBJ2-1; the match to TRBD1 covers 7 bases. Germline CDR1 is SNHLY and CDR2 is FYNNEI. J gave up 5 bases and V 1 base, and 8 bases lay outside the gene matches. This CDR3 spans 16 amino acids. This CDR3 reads CASSEVRGPGNNEQFF. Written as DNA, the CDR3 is TGTGCCAGCAGTGAAGTAAGGGGGCCGGGGAACAATGAGCAGTTCTTC.

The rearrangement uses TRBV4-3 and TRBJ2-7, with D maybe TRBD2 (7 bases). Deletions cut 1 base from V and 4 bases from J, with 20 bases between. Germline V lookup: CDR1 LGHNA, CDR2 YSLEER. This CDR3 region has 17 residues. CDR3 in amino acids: CASSQAGGRESSYEQYF. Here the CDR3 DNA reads TGCGCCAGCAGCCAAGCGGGGGGCAGGGAGAGTTCTTACGAGCAGTACTTC.

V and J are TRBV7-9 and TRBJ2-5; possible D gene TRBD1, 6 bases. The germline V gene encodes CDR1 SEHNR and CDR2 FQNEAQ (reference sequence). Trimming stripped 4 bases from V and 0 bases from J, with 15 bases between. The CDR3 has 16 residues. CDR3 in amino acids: CASSSPKGVDQETQYF. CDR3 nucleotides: TGTGCCAGCAGCTCCCCTAAGGGGGTCGACCAAGAGACCCAGTACTTC.

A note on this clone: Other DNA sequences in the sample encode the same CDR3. In DNA, the CDR3 is TGTGCCAGCAGCTTAGGGCGGGGGGACACTGAAGCTTTCTTT. Encoded protein: CASSLGRGDTEAFF. The chain has TRBV7-6 and TRBJ1-1; TRBD1 might be the D (5 bases). The CDR3 is 14 amino acids. Trimming removed 1 base from V and 3 bases from J, with 9 bases in between. Per germline, CDR1 SGHVS and CDR2 FNYEAQ.

The CDR3, as DNA: TGTGCCAGCAGCCCAGAGGCGGGGGGCCACACCGGGGAGCTGTTTTTT. Residues: CASSPEAGGHTGELFF. This chain uses TRBV9 with TRBJ2-2; 8 nucleotides match TRBD2. With 4 bases clipped from V and 3 bases from J, the junction kept 8 bases outside the gene matches. From germline, CDR1 is SGDLS and CDR2 YYNGEE. The CDR3 totals 16 residues. The whole variable domain, remainder taken from reference TRBV9 and TRBJ2-2, is DSGVTQTPKHLITATGQRVTLRCSPRSGDLSVYWYQQSLDQGLQFLIQYYNGEERAKGNILERFSAQQFPDLHSELNLSSLELGDSALYFCASSPEAGGHTGELFFGEGSRLTVL.

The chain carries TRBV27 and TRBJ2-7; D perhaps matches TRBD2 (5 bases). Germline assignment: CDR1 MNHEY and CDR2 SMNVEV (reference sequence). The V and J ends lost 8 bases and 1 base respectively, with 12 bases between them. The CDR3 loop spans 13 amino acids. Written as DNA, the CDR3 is TGTGCCAGCGCCCGAGGGTGGTCCTACGAGCAGTACTTC. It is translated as CASARGWSYEQYF.

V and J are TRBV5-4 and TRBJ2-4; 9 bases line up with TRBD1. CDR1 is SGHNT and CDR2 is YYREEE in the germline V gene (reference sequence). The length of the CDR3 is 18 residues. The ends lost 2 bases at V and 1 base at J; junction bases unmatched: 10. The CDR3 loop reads CASSLPLGQGRAKNIQYF. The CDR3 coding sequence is TGTGCCAGCAGCTTACCACTGGGACAGGGAAGGGCCAAAAACATTCAGTACTTC.

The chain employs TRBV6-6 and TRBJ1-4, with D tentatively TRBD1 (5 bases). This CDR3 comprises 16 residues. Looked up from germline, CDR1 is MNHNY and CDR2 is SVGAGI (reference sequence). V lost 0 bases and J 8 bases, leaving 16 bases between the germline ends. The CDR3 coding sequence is TGTGCCAGCAGTTACTCAGGGCTCATGAAGGGGGAAAAACTGTTTTTT. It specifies CASSYSGLMKGEKLFF.

CDR3 residues: CASSEKRGTSYNEQFF. CDR3 in DNA: TGTGCCAGCAGTGAAAAGCGGGGAACCTCCTACAATGAGCAGTTCTTC. The J gene is TRBJ2-1, the V gene TRBV6-1; 7 positions match TRBD2. With V trimmed by 2 bases and J by 0 bases, 4 bases remained unmatched. CDR1 is MNHNS, CDR2 SASEGT, per germline. There are 16 residues in the CDR3.

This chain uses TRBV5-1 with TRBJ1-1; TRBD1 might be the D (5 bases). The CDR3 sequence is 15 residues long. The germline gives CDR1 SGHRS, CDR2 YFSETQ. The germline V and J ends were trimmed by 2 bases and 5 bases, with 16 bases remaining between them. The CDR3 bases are TGCGCCAGCAGCTTCTCTACAGGAGTAGGGACTGAAGCTTTCTTT. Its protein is CASSFSTGVGTEAFF.

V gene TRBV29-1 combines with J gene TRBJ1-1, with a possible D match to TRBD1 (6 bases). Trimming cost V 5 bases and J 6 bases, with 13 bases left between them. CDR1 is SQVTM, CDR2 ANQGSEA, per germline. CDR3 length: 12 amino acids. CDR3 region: CSVQADRSEAFF. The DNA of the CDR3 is TGCAGCGTTCAAGCTGACAGGTCTGAAGCTTTCTTT.

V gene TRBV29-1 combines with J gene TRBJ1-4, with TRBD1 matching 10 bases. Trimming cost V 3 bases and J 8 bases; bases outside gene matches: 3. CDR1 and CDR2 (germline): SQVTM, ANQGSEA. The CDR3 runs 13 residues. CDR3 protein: CSVDGQGGEKLFF. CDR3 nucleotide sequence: TGCAGCGTTGACGGACAGGGGGGGGAAAAACTGTTTTTT.

CDR3 sequence: CASSLGQGAPFSYEQYF. In nucleotides, the CDR3 is TGTGCCAGTAGTCTTGGGCAGGGGGCCCCGTTCTCCTACGAGCAGTACTTC. The chain employs TRBV19 and TRBJ2-7; 8 bases are a match to TRBD1. V shed 5 bases, J shed 0 bases, and the junction held 12 bases outside the gene matches. Germline loops: CDR1 LNHDA, CDR2 SQIVND (reference sequence). The CDR3 is 17 residues long.

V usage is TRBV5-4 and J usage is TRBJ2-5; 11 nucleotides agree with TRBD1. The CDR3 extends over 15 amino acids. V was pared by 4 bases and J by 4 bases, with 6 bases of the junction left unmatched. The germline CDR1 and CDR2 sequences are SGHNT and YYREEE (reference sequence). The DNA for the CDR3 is TGTGCCAGCAGCCTACGGACAGGGGGCTCAGAGACCCAGTACTTC. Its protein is CASSLRTGGSETQYF.

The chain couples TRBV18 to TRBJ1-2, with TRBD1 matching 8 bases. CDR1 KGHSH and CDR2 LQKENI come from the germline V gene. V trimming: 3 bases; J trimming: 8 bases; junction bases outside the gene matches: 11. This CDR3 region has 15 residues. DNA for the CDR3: TGTGCCAGCTCACCGGACAGGGCCGACGGTGGAGGCTACACCTTC. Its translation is CASSPDRADGGGYTF.